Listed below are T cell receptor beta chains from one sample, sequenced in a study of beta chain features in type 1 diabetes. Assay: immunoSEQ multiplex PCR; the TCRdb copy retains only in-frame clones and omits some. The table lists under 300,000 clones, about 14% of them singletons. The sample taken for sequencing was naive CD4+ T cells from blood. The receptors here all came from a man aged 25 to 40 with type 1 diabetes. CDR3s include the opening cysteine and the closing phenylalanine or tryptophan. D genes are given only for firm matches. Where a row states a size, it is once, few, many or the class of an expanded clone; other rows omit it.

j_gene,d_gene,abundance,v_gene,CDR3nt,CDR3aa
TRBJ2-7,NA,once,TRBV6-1,TGTGCCAGCAGTAGGACAGACACCTACGAGCAGTACTTC,CASSRTDTYEQYF
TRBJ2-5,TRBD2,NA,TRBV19,TGTGCCAGTAGTTATTCCTACCGGGAGGAAGAGACCCAGTACTTC,CASSYSYREEETQYF
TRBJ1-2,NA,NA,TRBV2,TGTGCCAGCAGTACGTTAAATAGCGGGGGCTACACCTTC,CASSTLNSGGYTF
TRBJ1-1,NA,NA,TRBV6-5,TGTGCCAGCAGTTACGGGGGGGTGGTGAACACTGAAGCTTTCTTT,CASSYGGVVNTEAFF
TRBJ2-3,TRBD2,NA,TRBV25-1,TGTGCCAGCAGGCCGGGACTATTCACAGATACGCAGTATTTT,CASRPGLFTDTQYF
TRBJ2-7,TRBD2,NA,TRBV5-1,TGCGCCAGCAGCTTGGCCGGGGGGAAGTACGAGCAGTACTTC,CASSLAGGKYEQYF
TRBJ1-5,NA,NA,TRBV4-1,TGCGCCAGCAGCCACTCCAGGACAACGAATAGCAATCAGCCCCAGCATTTT,CASSHSRTTNSNQPQHF
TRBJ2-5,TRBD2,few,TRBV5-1,TGCGCCAGCAGCTTAAGGGACTACGAAGGGCAGACCCAGTACTTC,CASSLRDYEGQTQYF
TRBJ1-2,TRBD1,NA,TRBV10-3,TGTGCCATCAGCTCCACGACAGGGGATTATGGCTACACCTTC,CAISSTTGDYGYTF
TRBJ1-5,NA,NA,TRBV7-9,TGTGCCAGCGGTGAGAATCAGCCCCAGCATTTT,CASGENQPQHF
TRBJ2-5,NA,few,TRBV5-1,TGCGCCAGCAGCGCGGCAGAGACCCAGTACTTC,CASSAAETQYF
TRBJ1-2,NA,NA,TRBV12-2,TGTGCAAGTCGCTCCCTAGACTATGGCTACACCTTC,CASRSLDYGYTF
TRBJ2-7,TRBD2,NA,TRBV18,TGTGCCAGCTCACCGACGGGACTAGTGGGGATCTACGAGCAGTACTTC,CASSPTGLVGIYEQYF
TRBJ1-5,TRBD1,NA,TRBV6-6,TGTGCCAGCAGTTACGAGGGGGCAGGACAGCCCCAGCATTTT,CASSYEGAGQPQHF
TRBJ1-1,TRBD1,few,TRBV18,TGTGCCAGCTCCCCGGGACAGACGAACACTGAAGCTTTCTTT,CASSPGQTNTEAFF
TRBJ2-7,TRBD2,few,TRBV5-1,TGCGCCAGCAGCCTAGGGAGTAGCGGGAGTATGTACGAGCAGTACTTC,CASSLGSSGSMYEQYF
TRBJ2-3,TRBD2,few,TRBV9,TGTGCCAGCAGCGTAGGTAATAGCGGGGACCCAGATACGCAGTATTTT,CASSVGNSGDPDTQYF
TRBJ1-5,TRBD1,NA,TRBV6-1,TGTGCCAGCAGACAGGGACAGCTCAATCAGCCCCAGCATTTT,CASRQGQLNQPQHF
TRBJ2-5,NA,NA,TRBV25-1,TGTGCCAGCAGTGAACTGGTCCCACAACGCGGAGAGACCCAGTACTTC,CASSELVPQRGETQYF
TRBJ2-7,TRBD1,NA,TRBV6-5,TGTGCCAGCAGTCCCGACAGGGGATACTACGAGCAGTACTTC,CASSPDRGYYEQYF
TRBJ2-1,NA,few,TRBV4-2,TGTGCCAGCAGCCAAGATTCAGGGGCTAGCGGAGGGGGATACGGGAATGAGCAGTTCTTC,CASSQDSGASGGGYGNEQFF
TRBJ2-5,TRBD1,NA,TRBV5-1,TGCGCCAGCAGCCCCAGTCTGAGGGGGCTACAAGAGACCCAGTACTTC,CASSPSLRGLQETQYF
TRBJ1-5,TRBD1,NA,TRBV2,TGTGCCAGCACTATGGGACAGGGAGTCAATCAGCCCCAGCATTTT,CASTMGQGVNQPQHF
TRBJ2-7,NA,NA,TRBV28,TGTGCCAGCAGCCCTGACCAGACAGGCTACGAGCAGTACTTC,CASSPDQTGYEQYF
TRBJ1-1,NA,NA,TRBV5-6,TGTGCCAGCAGCTTTCAATTCAACACTGAAGCTTTCTTT,CASSFQFNTEAFF
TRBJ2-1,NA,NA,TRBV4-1,TGCGCCAGCAGCCCTACCCCGGGAAGCTCCTACAATGAGCAGTTCTTC,CASSPTPGSSYNEQFF
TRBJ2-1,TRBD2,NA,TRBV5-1,TGCGCCAGCAGCTTACGGGGGGGCGACGATGAGCAGTTCTTC,CASSLRGGDDEQFF
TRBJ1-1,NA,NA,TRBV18,TGTGCCAGCTCATCGGACACCATGAACACTGAAGCTTTCTTT,CASSSDTMNTEAFF
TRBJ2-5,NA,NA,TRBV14,TGTGCCAGCAGTCGGACACACCAAGAGACCCAGTACTTC,CASSRTHQETQYF
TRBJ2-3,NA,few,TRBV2,TGTGCCAGCAGTGAGTCCGGGAATACGCAGTATTTT,CASSESGNTQYF
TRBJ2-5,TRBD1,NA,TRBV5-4,TGTGCCAGCAGCTTGGCAGGACAGGGCAAGGAGACCCAGTACTTC,CASSLAGQGKETQYF
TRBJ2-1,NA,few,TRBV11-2,TGTGCCAGCAGCTTAGACCGGTTAGCCAATGAGCAGTTCTTC,CASSLDRLANEQFF
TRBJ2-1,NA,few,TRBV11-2,TGTGCCAGCAGCTTAGATGCGGATACCTCCTACAATGAGCAGTTCTTC,CASSLDADTSYNEQFF
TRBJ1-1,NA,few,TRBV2,TGTGCCAGCAGTCCTTGGGCCGGGAACACTGAAGCTTTCTTT,CASSPWAGNTEAFF
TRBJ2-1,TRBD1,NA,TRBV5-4,TGTGCCAGCAGCGCAGACAGGGTTCTTGAGGAGCAGTTCTTC,CASSADRVLEEQFF
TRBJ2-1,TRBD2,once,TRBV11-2,TGTGCCAGCAGCTCAGCCGGGAGGGCCTTATCCTACAATGAGCAGTTCTTC,CASSSAGRALSYNEQFF
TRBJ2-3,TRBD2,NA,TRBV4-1,TGCGCCAGCAGCCTAGGGCTAGCGGCCACAGATACGCAGTATTTT,CASSLGLAATDTQYF
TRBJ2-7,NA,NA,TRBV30,TGTGCCTGGAGTGCCGCGGGGTTTAGCGAGCAGTACTTC,CAWSAAGFSEQYF
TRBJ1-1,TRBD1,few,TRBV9,TGTGCCAGCAGCGTAACAGGGGACGCCGTGAACACTGAAGCTTTCTTT,CASSVTGDAVNTEAFF
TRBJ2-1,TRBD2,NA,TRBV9,TGTGCCAGCAGCGTGACTAGCGGGGGTAATGAGCAGTTCTTC,CASSVTSGGNEQFF
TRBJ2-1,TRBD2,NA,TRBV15,TGTGCCACCAGCAGAGCCGCCGAGCGGGAGATCGATGAGCAGTTCTTC,CATSRAAEREIDEQFF
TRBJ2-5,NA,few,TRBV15,TGTGCCACCAGCGTAGCTCCTAAAGAGACCCAGTACTTC,CATSVAPKETQYF
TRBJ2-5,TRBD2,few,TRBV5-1,TGCGCCAGCAGCTCACTAGCGGGGGATACCGAGACCCAGTACTTC,CASSSLAGDTETQYF